This TCR beta chain was documented in a study of OX40 agonist ivuxolimab in advanced cancers. This CDR3 region has 17 residues. CDR1 is LNHDA and CDR2 is SQIVND in the germline V gene (reference sequence). V gave up 5 bases and J gave up 2 bases; unmatched junction bases: 6. Produced via immunoSEQ multiplex PCR; TCRdb's table is partial and in-frame only. The sample consists of about 80,000 clones, 85% to 90% of them appearing once. The J gene is TRBJ2-2, the V gene TRBV19; 12 nucleotides line up with TRBD2. This clonotype was sampled from an adult with an advanced solid tumor such as melanoma, head and neck, liver or kidney cancer. Source: CD4+ or CD8+ T cells sorted from blood, taken in a trial of the OX40 agonist ivuxolimab. CDR3 nucleotides: TGTGCCAGTAGTCCGGCTAGCGGGGGGGTAAACACCGGGGAGCTGTTTTTT. Translated, it gives CASSPASGGVNTGELFF.